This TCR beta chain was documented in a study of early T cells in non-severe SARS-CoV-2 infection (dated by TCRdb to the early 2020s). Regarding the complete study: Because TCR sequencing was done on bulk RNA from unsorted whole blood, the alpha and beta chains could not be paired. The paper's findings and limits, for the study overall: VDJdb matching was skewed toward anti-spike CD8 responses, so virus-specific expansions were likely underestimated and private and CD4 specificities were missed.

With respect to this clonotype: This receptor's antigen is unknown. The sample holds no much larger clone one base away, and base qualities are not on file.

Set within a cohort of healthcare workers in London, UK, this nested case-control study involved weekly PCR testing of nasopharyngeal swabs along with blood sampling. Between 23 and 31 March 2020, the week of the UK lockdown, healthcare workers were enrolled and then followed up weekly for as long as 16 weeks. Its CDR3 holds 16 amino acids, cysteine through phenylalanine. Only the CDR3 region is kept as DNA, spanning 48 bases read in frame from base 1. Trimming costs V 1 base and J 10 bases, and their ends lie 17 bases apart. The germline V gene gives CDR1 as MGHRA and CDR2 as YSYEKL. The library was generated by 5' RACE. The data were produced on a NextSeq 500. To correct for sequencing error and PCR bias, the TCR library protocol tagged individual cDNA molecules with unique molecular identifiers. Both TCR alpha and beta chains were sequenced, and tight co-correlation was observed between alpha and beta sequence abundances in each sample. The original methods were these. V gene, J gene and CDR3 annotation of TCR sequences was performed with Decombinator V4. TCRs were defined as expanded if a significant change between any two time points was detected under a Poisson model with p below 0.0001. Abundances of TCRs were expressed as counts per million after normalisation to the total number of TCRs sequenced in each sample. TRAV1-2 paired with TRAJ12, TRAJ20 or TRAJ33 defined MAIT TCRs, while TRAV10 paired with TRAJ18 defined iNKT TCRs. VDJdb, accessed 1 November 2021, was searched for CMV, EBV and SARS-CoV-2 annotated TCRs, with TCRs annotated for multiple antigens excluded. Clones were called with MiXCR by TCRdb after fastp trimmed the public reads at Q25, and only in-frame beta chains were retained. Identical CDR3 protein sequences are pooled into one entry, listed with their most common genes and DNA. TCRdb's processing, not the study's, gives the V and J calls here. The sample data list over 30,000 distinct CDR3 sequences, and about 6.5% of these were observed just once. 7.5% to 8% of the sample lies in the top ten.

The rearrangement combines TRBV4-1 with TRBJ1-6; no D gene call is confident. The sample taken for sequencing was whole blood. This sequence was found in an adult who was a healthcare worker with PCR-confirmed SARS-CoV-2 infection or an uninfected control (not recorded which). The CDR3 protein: CASSQVSSIVGSPLHF. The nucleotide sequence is TGCGCCAGCAGCCAAGTAAGCAGTATCGTCGGATCACCCCTCCACTTT.